One sample yielded the 26 T cell receptor beta chains listed below, sequenced in a study of blood T cell repertoires in COVID-19. The assay was immunoSEQ multiplex PCR, and TCRdb's table has in-frame clones only and misses some. The sample contains some 310,000 clones, around 87% of which appear only once. The sample taken for sequencing was peripheral blood. These receptors were collected from a man aged 45-65 years with active or convalescent COVID-19.

The V and J genes are TRBV3-1 (or the pseudogene TRBV3-2) and TRBJ2-2; 15 bases are shared with TRBD2. V shed 2 bases, J shed 6 bases, and the junction held 13 bases outside the gene matches. Germline V CDR1 and CDR2: LGHDT, YNNKEL (reference sequence). The CDR3 consists of 20 residues. CDR3 DNA: TGTGCCAGCAGCCAACGTGCGGGACTAGCGGGAGGAGAGGGTCCCGGGGAGCTGTTTTTT. Translating it yields CASSQRAGLAGGEGPGELFF.

This clone appeared a single time. The chain employs TRBV19 and TRBJ1-5, with TRBD1 matching over 8 bases. This CDR3 has 14 residues. CDR1 is LNHDA and CDR2 is SQIVND in the germline V gene (reference sequence). The V segment lost 8 bases and the J segment 7 bases; nucleotides outside the gene matches: 10. The CDR3 bases are TGTGCCAGTCGGCCCCAGGGGGCCTCCCAGCCCCAGCATTTT. Translating it yields CASRPQGASQPQHF.

This clone was seen just once. The rearrangement uses TRBV2 and TRBJ2-3; a weak D match, TRBD2 (5 bases). Germline V gene lookup returns CDR1 SNHLY and CDR2 FYNNEI. The CDR3 is 13 amino acids. V gave up 8 bases and J gave up 4 bases, with 13 bases separating them. CDR3 region: CASGREGADTQYF. The CDR3 coding sequence is TGTGCCAGCGGGAGAGAGGGAGCAGATACGCAGTATTTT. Supplemented by reference TRBV2 and TRBJ2-3, the full variable domain reads EPEVTQTPSHQVTQMGQEVILRCVPISNHLYFYWYRQILGQKVEFLVSFYNNEISEKSEIFDDQFSVERPDGSNFTLKIRSTKLEDSAMYFCASGREGADTQYFGPGTRLTVL.

In its sample, this clone was seen a few times. The J gene is TRBJ2-3, the V gene TRBV29-1; 12 nucleotides agree with TRBD2. Germline CDR1 and CDR2: SQVTM and ANQGSEA. The V gene end was trimmed by 7 bases and the J gene end by 3 bases; junction bases not matched to a gene: 8. The CDR3 runs 15 residues. The CDR3 DNA reads TGCAGCGGAAAACCACTAGCGGGAGGTACAGATACGCAGTATTTT. It is translated as CSGKPLAGGTDTQYF.

The V call is TRBV6-1, the J call TRBJ2-4, with TRBD1 identical over 7 bases. The germline gives CDR1 MNHNS, CDR2 SASEGT. V gave up 1 base and J gave up 6 bases; unmatched junction bases: 6. CDR3 length: 15 residues. For the CDR3, the DNA is TGTGCCAGCAGTGAAGGACAGGGCCCTCTAAACATTCAGTACTTC. Translating it yields CASSEGQGPLNIQYF.

The chain is built from TRBV6-1 and TRBJ2-3, with D possibly matching TRBD2 (5 bases). The length of the CDR3 is 15 residues. Germline lookup yields CDR1 MNHNS and CDR2 SASEGT. The ends were cut back, 1 base at V and 4 bases at J, with 12 bases in the middle. The CDR3 region has the DNA TGTGCCAGCAGTGAAGGAACTAGTAGATCAGATACGCAGTATTTT. Translating gives CASSEGTSRSDTQYF.

The J gene is TRBJ1-6, the V gene TRBV27; D call uncertain. The V gene lost 5 bases and the J gene lost 9 bases, with 11 bases spanning the gap. The CDR3 totals 13 residues. From germline, CDR1 is MNHEY and CDR2 SMNVEV (reference sequence). CDR3 DNA sequence: TGTGCCAGCAGTCCCCTAGTGTTTTCACCCCTCCACTTT. Protein sequence: CASSPLVFSPLHF.

This chain links TRBV7-6 with TRBJ2-1; D not certain. V shed 5 bases and J shed 4 bases, with 15 bases lying between them. In germline, CDR1 is SGHVS, CDR2 FNYEAQ. The CDR3 has 15 residues. Written as DNA, the CDR3 is TGTGCCAGCAGCCTCAGTCAGGTTTTTTACAATGAGCAGTTCTTC. This translates into CASSLSQVFYNEQFF.

The chain joins TRBV19 to TRBJ1-5; D is undetermined. Germline V gene data show CDR1 as LNHDA and CDR2 as SQIVND (reference sequence). Between the trimmed V and J ends, which lost 5 bases and 4 bases, there was a span of 12 bases. CDR3 size: 14 residues. The CDR3 reads CASSLTRVNQPQHF. CDR3 DNA sequence: TGTGCCAGTAGTCTTACACGGGTAAATCAGCCCCAGCATTTT.

The chain recombines TRBV7-2 with TRBJ2-7; D not resolved. Germline V CDR1 and CDR2: SGHTA, FQGNSA. The CDR3 is made up of 14 amino acids. The V end lost 1 base, the J end lost 4 bases, and 11 bases lay between the germline ends. The CDR3 DNA is TGTGCCAGCAGCTTAGAGCAGAGGCTATACGAGCAGTACTTC. Protein sequence: CASSLEQRLYEQYF.

The chain couples TRBV2 to TRBJ1-3, with D tentatively TRBD1 (6 bases). CDR1 is SNHLY, CDR2 FYNNEI, per germline. Trimming took 3 bases from V and 3 from J, leaving 15 bases between them. The CDR3 has 16 residues. DNA of the CDR3: TGTGCCAGCAGTGACGTAGGGACACACCGTGGAAACACCATATATTTT. It encodes CASSDVGTHRGNTIYF.

The chain couples TRBV10-3 to TRBJ2-7, with TRBD1 identical over 10 bases. Looked up from germline, CDR1 is ENHRY and CDR2 is SYGVKD. There are 13 residues in the CDR3. V was clipped by 6 bases and J by 5 bases; unmatched bases: 4. The CDR3 DNA is TGTGCCATCAGAGGGACAGGGGACCACGAGCAGTACTTC. Encoded protein: CAIRGTGDHEQYF.

In this sample, this clone turned up once. This chain connects TRBV11-3 to TRBJ1-1; 7 nucleotides match TRBD1. Germline CDR1 SGHNT, CDR2 YENEEA. This CDR3 region has 13 residues. V trimming: 1 base; J trimming: 11 bases; junction bases outside the gene matches: 7. CDR3 coding DNA: TGTGCCAGCAGCTTAGGGTCGGGACAGAGGGCTTTCTTT. It specifies CASSLGSGQRAFF.

The genes are TRBV5-5 and TRBJ1-2; D may be TRBD1 (5 bases). Germline loops: CDR1 SGHKS, CDR2 YYEKEE (reference sequence). The CDR3 sequence is 13 residues long. The V end was cut by 4 bases, the J end by 2 bases, with 9 bases between. For the CDR3, the DNA is TGTGCCAGCAGCCGTGACAGAAACTATGGCTACACCTTC. Translation: CASSRDRNYGYTF.

This chain uses TRBV6-5 with TRBJ2-1; D possibly corresponds to TRBD1 (5 bases). The V and J ends lost 0 bases and 5 bases respectively, with 8 bases between them. The CDR3 totals 14 residues. Germline CDR1 and CDR2: MNHEY and SVGAGI. The CDR3 here is CASSYSTRDNEQFF. CDR3 nucleotides: TGTGCCAGCAGTTACTCGACCAGGGACAATGAGCAGTTCTTC.

The chain joins TRBV7-2 to TRBJ1-2; D gene uncertain. The CDR3 runs 15 residues. Germline V CDR1 and CDR2: SGHTA, FQGNSA. The V gene lost 0 bases and the J gene lost 3 bases, with 11 bases spanning the gap. The CDR3 spells CASSLASAGYYGYTF. The CDR3 nucleotides read TGTGCCAGCAGCTTAGCTTCCGCGGGCTACTATGGCTACACCTTC.

The V and J genes are TRBV30 and TRBJ1-4; a possible D gene is TRBD1 (5 bases). The CDR3 runs 13 residues. Germline CDR1 reads GTSNPN; CDR2 reads SVGIG (reference sequence). V gave up 5 bases and J gave up 2 bases, with 9 bases separating them. CDR3 region: CAWGTQTNEKLFF. The CDR3, as DNA: TGTGCCTGGGGGACTCAGACTAATGAAAAACTGTTTTTT.

The CDR3 is CASRAYNEQFF. The DNA of the CDR3 is TGTGCCAGCAGGGCATACAATGAGCAGTTCTTC. The gene calls are TRBV6-5 and TRBJ2-1, with D unresolved. Germline V lookup: CDR1 MNHEY, CDR2 SVGAGI. Trimming cost V 6 bases and J 4 bases, with 4 bases left between them. CDR3 length equals 11 residues.

V and J are TRBV19 and TRBJ1-4, with D possibly TRBD1 on 5 matching bases. This CDR3 region has 15 residues. CDR1 and CDR2 from the germline V gene are LNHDA and SQIVND (reference sequence). Trimming took off 7 bases at V and 4 bases at J, with 16 bases between the two ends. The CDR3 loop reads CASKRLGRLNEKLFF. For the CDR3, the DNA is TGTGCCAGTAAGAGATTGGGGCGACTTAATGAAAAACTGTTTTTT.

This clone was seen once. The CDR3 loop is CASSLGGGRNTGELFF. The CDR3 nucleotides are TGCGCCAGCAGCTTGGGCGGGGGGCGAAACACCGGGGAGCTGTTTTTT. V usage is TRBV5-1 and J usage is TRBJ2-2; TRBD2 agrees at 8 bases. This CDR3 is 16 amino acids long. Unmatched junction bases numbered 3, after V lost 0 bases and J lost 2 bases. Germline CDR1 reads SGHRS; CDR2 reads YFSETQ. Full variable domain (missing parts from reference TRBV5-1 and TRBJ2-2): KAGVTQTPRYLIKTRGQQVTLSCSPISGHRSVSWYQQTPGQGLQFLFEYFSETQRNKGNFPGRFSGRQFSNSRSEMNVSTLELGDSALYLCASSLGGGRNTGELFFGEGSRLTVL.

With respect to this clone: The sample has other DNA sequences that encode this CDR3 too. The chain has TRBV5-1 and TRBJ2-7; 8 nucleotides line up with TRBD1. The V segment lost 0 bases and the J segment 6 bases; nucleotides outside the gene matches: 5. CDR1 and CDR2 from the germline V gene are SGHRS and YFSETQ. This CDR3 comprises 14 residues. CDR3 in amino acids: CASSLAGQGGEQYF. Here the CDR3 DNA reads TGCGCCAGCAGCTTGGCCGGACAGGGCGGCGAGCAGTACTTC.

V and J are TRBV6-5 and TRBJ1-4, with TRBD1 as a possible D gene (6 bases). The V end lost 8 bases, the J end lost 0 bases, and 10 bases lay between the germline ends. The length of the CDR3 is 14 residues. CDR1 MNHEY and CDR2 SVGAGI come from the germline V gene. DNA for the CDR3: TGTGCCAGCCGAGGGGGTACAACTAATGAAAAACTGTTTTTT. It codes for CASRGGTTNEKLFF.

The chain recombines TRBV6-6 with TRBJ2-7; maybe TRBD2 (6 bases). The V end lost 10 bases, the J end lost 6 bases, and 25 bases lay between the germline ends. This CDR3 comprises 15 residues. Germline-derived CDR1 and CDR2 are MNHNY and SVGAGI (reference sequence). The CDR3 DNA reads as TGTGCCATTGCCCTCGCGGGACCTCCAAGCGGCGAGCAGTACTTC. It codes for CAIALAGPPSGEQYF.

This sequence joins TRBV2 and TRBJ1-2; D is possibly TRBD1 (6 bases). Germline V lookup: CDR1 SNHLY, CDR2 FYNNEI. Trimming took off 4 bases at V and 2 bases at J, with 11 bases between the two ends. This CDR3 region has 14 residues. The CDR3 loop reads CASSGGGGNYGYTF. CDR3 coding DNA: TGTGCCAGCAGTGGAGGGGGGGGCAACTATGGCTACACCTTC.

V gene TRBV6-5 combines with J gene TRBJ1-2; 7 bases match TRBD1. Germline V gene lookup returns CDR1 MNHEY and CDR2 SVGAGI. The CDR3 length is 14 residues. V lost 6 bases, J lost 4 bases, and 8 bases stayed unmatched. Written as DNA, the CDR3 is TGTGCCAGCAGCCAACAGGGGCCTTCCTATGGCTACACCTTC. Its translation: CASSQQGPSYGYTF.

The V call is TRBV5-5, the J call TRBJ2-1; TRBD2 is a possible D gene (5 bases). Germline V CDR1 and CDR2: SGHKS, YYEKEE (reference sequence). The CDR3 totals 14 residues. V lost 0 bases, J lost 4 bases, and 8 bases lay in between. The CDR3 DNA reads as TGTGCCAGCAGCTTGGCCGGACTGTACAATGAGCAGTTCTTC. Protein sequence: CASSLAGLYNEQFF.